This T cell receptor (beta chain) originates from a study of blood T cell repertoires in COVID-19. Overall study context: Sites across the United States, Italy and Spain contributed samples from acute and convalescent COVID-19. Sources were T cells, B-cell-depleted T cells, or PBMCs; the material itself was cDNA or gDNA.

CDR3 length: 17 residues. Germline V gene lookup returns CDR1 MDHEN and CDR2 SYDVKM. J gave up 4 bases and V 8 bases, and 9 bases lay outside the gene matches. Original processing methods: For nucleated cells, counts were estimated from reference gene primer amplification. The assay was immunoSEQ multiplex PCR, and TCRdb's table has in-frame clones only and misses some. V, J and clone size reflect that table, while D and trimming were determined from the DNA. The sample lists about 68,000 clones; roughly 84% were seen once. V and J are TRBV28 and TRBJ2-3, with TRBD2 identical over 16 bases. The origin of this receptor is a man of 80 years or more with acute or convalescent COVID-19. What was sequenced was peripheral blood. The CDR3, as DNA: TGTGCCAGCGGACCGGGACTAGCGGGAGGGAGATCAGATACGCAGTATTTT. Translation: CASGPGLAGGRSDTQYF.